This T cell receptor (beta chain) was observed in a study of cytomegalovirus exposure and HLA in healthy donors. For the study at large: Most genotyped donors, about 81% of 398, had Caucasian-associated genetic ancestry.

As concerns this clone: As yet, its antigen is unknown.

The V end was cut by 2 bases, the J end by 7 bases, with 19 bases between. Per the germline V gene, CDR1 is SGDLS and CDR2 is YYNGEE. The CDR3 runs 16 residues. General observations from the study: Beyond CMV serostatus, there was no information to go on about immune exposure.

Primers for the PCR totalled 60 Vbeta and 13 Jbeta. Sequenced by immunoSEQ multiplex PCR; TCRdb stores in-frame clones only, minus some. The sample shows 150,000 to 200,000 clones, 79% of them seen only once. This rearrangement joins TRBV9 to TRBJ2-1, with D possibly matching TRBD2 (7 bases). Material: PBMCs. This TCR was recovered from a middle-aged woman in good health and CMV-seronegative. CDR3 nucleotide sequence: TGTGCCAGCAGCGTGGGGGGGGCCTTAGCGAGAAATGAGCAGTTCTTC. Translation: CASSVGGALARNEQFF.